The T cell receptor beta chain described here comes from a study of T cell responses to AZD1222 COVID-19 vaccine. The study's findings and limits: At baseline, seropositivity was found in only 5 to 7 AZD1222 recipients.

On this clone: What it binds is unknown.

The method was immunoSEQ multiplex PCR; TCRdb's version includes in-frame clones alone and lacks a portion of them. The data show 200,000 to 300,000 clones, with more than 80% seen just once and roughly 0.51% held by the top ten. V gave up 1 base and J gave up 0 bases, with 10 bases separating them. Looked up from germline, CDR1 is SGHAT and CDR2 is FQDESV (reference sequence). The CDR3 extends over 16 amino acids. The sequencing here drew on peripheral blood, taken on day 0 of AZD1222 vaccination. The chain uses TRBV11-1 and TRBJ2-1, with D hard to call. This TCR came from an adult in good health. For the CDR3, the DNA is TGTGCCAGCAGCTTAGGGGTCCTGACCTCCTACAATGAGCAGTTCTTC. Its protein is CASSLGVLTSYNEQFF.